The rows below give T cell receptor beta chains drawn from one sample of a study of graft-versus-host responses after intestinal transplantation. Their cognate antigens are unknown. TCRdb keeps only in-frame clones here, not all; method: immunoSEQ multiplex PCR. This sample has approximately 130,000 clones; about 92% occur once, and the top ten carry approximately 0.17%. Sequencing used unstimulated CD4+ T cells sorted from spleen or lymph node cells, obtained before intestinal transplant. The receptors were gathered from a human donor who received an intestinal transplant. CDR3s leave out the opening cysteine and the closing phenylalanine or tryptophan.

j_call | v_call | cdr3_aa
TRBJ2-2 | TRBV18 | ASSPPMGITGELF
TRBJ1-2 | TRBV10-3 | AISEMDGPYGYT
TRBJ1-1 | TRBV5-1 | ASSLPTGSVGTEAF
TRBJ1-5 | TRBV7-8 | ASSSDRGRPQH
TRBJ1-4 | TRBV12-5 | ASGLTFGTARGEKLF
TRBJ2-3 | TRBV7-8 | ASSLTVRGADTQY
TRBJ2-1 | TRBV4-1 | ASSQDNVWNEQF
TRBJ1-6 | TRBV5-6 | ASREGQGNSPLH
TRBJ2-2 | TRBV5-1 | ASSLEGELF
TRBJ2-1 | TRBV6-1 | ASSARDSSYNEQF
TRBJ1-2 | TRBV30 | AWSPPQRGGFNYGYT
TRBJ2-1 | TRBV5-4 | ASSSTISGGAGNEQF
TRBJ2-3 | TRBV4-2 | ASSRETATDTQY
TRBJ1-2 | TRBV6-1 | ASRTGSYGYT
TRBJ2-5 | TRBV27 | ASGDRGGGLETQY
TRBJ2-2 | TRBV19 | ASRGQGNTGELF
TRBJ2-7 | TRBV5-1 | ASSLVPAGALGPYEQY
TRBJ2-5 | TRBV7-9 | ASSLRGGPRETQY
TRBJ1-5 | TRBV6-5 | ASSWDRDQPQH
TRBJ1-2 | TRBV6-1 | ASSITGGDYGYT
TRBJ1-2 | TRBV5-4 | ASSTLGVSYGYT
TRBJ2-7 | TRBV5-6 | ASSLVLFYEQY
TRBJ2-3 | TRBV11-3 | ASKRDSGRSDTQY
TRBJ2-5 | TRBV7-3 | ASSLTGGETQY
TRBJ1-1 | TRBV11-2 | ASSPRGVVEGKNTEAF
TRBJ1-1 | TRBV5-1 | ASSSEPGHLDAEAF
TRBJ2-1 | TRBV7-9 | AGQGRSNEQF
TRBJ1-1 | TRBV14 | ASSQEAKNTEAF
TRBJ1-1 | TRBV18 | ASSPSPLNTGTGFMNTEAF
TRBJ2-2 | TRBV7-9 | ASSWRGHTGELF
TRBJ1-3 | TRBV6-1 | ASSGQGYGNTIY
TRBJ2-1 | TRBV10-3 | AITPSSLNEQF
TRBJ2-5 | TRBV5-1 | ASSLSGGGETQY